This T cell receptor beta chain is drawn from a study of control samples from healthy donors and cancer patients. The protocol was immunoSEQ multiplex PCR, while the TCRdb copy is restricted to in-frame clones and leaves out a portion. The sample yields about 100,000 clones, approximately 84% seen once. The V end was cut by 3 bases, the J end by 7 bases, with 10 bases between. Germline V gives CDR1 MGHDK, CDR2 SYGVNS. There are 13 residues in the CDR3. V gene TRBV25-1 combines with J gene TRBJ2-1; D is perhaps TRBD2 (5 bases). This sequence was found in a woman in her 50s in good health. The sequenced sample consisted of blood. CDR3 loop: CASSDPPGNEQFF. The CDR3 DNA sequence: TGTGCCAGCAGTGACCCCCCGGGGAATGAGCAGTTCTTC.